The clone carrying this T cell receptor (beta chain) has only a few counts. Its cognate antigen is unknown. A far bigger clonotype differs at one base, so this is likely a read error. The data were obtained in a study of regulatory T cells in long-lasting Graves disease. Study-wide results and caveats: When disease was persistent, TRBV28, TRBJ1-2 and TRBJ2-5 were the favored segments.

This CDR3 comprises 13 residues. CDR1 and CDR2 from the germline V gene are SGHAT and FQNNGV. Trimming cost V 4 bases and J 4 bases; bases outside gene matches: 2. Building of the TCR beta libraries involved iRepertoire HTBI primers and Arm-PCR of CDR3 regions. TCRdb ran MiXCR on the multiplex PCR reads and lists one entry per CDR3 protein. Of over 450,000 distinct CDR3 sequences listed, about 22% are singletons. The time point was: persistent/refractory GD, antithyroid drugs over 5 years with positive TRAb. RNA extracted from PBMCs served as the sequencing template. Staff took approximately 9.9 milliliters of peripheral blood and put it into EDTA tubes.

The sequence was collected from a female donor with Graves disease. The chain employs TRBV11-2 and TRBJ2-5; 8 nucleotides agree with TRBD2. Sequencing was performed on peripheral blood mononuclear cells (PBMCs), taken when the disease was refractory, from a patient treated with antithyroid drugs. The CDR3 here is CASSSRGGETQYF. DNA for the CDR3: TGTGCCAGCAGCTCCCGGGGGGGAGAGACCCAGTACTTC.